Listed below are T cell receptor beta chains from one sample, sequenced in a study of neurological immune-mediated disorders. One entry per CDR3 protein, called by TCRdb with MiXCR from the 5' RACE reads. There are approximately 31,000 distinct CDR3 sequences in the sample; approximately 4.5% occur only once, and 23% lies in the top ten. The sequenced sample was PBMCs. Source of these receptors: a man between 18 and 35 years old in good health. Each CDR3 is given with its conserved first and last residue. Fields, in order: V gene, J gene, CDR3 protein.

TRBV12-3/TRBV12-4	TRBJ2-5	CASSFLRQETQYF
TRBV7-2	TRBJ2-7	CASSPGVKADEQYF
TRBV29-1	TRBJ2-1	CSVERRLSYNEQFF
TRBV20-1	TRBJ2-5	CSARDQRGAQETQYF
TRBV5-1	TRBJ2-1	CASSLNPEEQFF
TRBV5-8	TRBJ1-1	CASSLSRGSEAFF
TRBV20-1	TRBJ1-1	CLGTGNTEAFF
TRBV7-3	TRBJ1-1	CASSQRGDTEAFF
TRBV5-5	TRBJ2-3	CASYGGETSTDTQYF
TRBV5-1	TRBJ2-3	CASSTGQDRTDTQYF
TRBV7-8	TRBJ1-3	CASSVTGWAGNTIYF
TRBV3-1	TRBJ1-1	CASSQDFALAGAFF
TRBV20-1	TRBJ2-7	CSAPHPGTSGRSSYEQYF
TRBV10-3	TRBJ1-5	CAIRQGNNQPQHF
TRBV5-1	TRBJ1-2	CASSLDREYYGYTF
TRBV20-1	TRBJ1-1	CSAGRDSLNTEAFF
TRBV2	TRBJ2-5	CASRRGSQETQYF
TRBV20-1	TRBJ1-1	CSAADMKAFF
TRBV9	TRBJ2-5	CASSVRSSKETQYF
TRBV20-1	TRBJ2-7	CSASLHYEQYF
TRBV3-1	TRBJ2-4	CASSQVADGYIQYF
TRBV7-9	TRBJ2-3	CASSRTAETSSTDTQYF
TRBV5-6	TRBJ1-2	CASSDYRNPKRHHGYTF
TRBV20-1	TRBJ1-4	CSARDPPGNEKLFF
TRBV20-1	TRBJ2-7	CSVLRGYEQYF
TRBV7-9	TRBJ2-7	CASSPRTGHTYEQYF
TRBV5-1	TRBJ2-3	CASSLRGGPDTQYF
TRBV7-9	TRBJ1-2	CASSLTGTANYGYTF
TRBV15	TRBJ2-2	CATSRASGAFFGELFF
TRBV9	TRBJ2-3	CASSVVGSITDTQYF
TRBV10-1	TRBJ2-7	CASSAASGTYEQYF
TRBV20-1	TRBJ1-2	CSADSGYTF
TRBV20-1	TRBJ1-4	CSARDRTGYNEKLFF
TRBV5-1	TRBJ2-4	CASSFPGADIQYF
TRBV5-6	TRBJ1-1	CASSLNAVKNTEAFF
TRBV10-2	TRBJ1-1	CASIAPSGQPLARNTEAFF
TRBV7-2	TRBJ2-5	CASSSGLAGGPNVETQYF
TRBV19	TRBJ2-5	CATPTKETQYF
TRBV20-1	TRBJ1-2	CSARAVPLLNYGYTF
TRBV19	TRBJ1-6	CASARGQQGPDNSPLHF
TRBV12-5	TRBJ1-1	CASGTLSQGAFF
TRBV20-1	TRBJ2-5	CSARVETQYF
TRBV18	TRBJ1-1	CASSPPGQGGTEAFF
TRBV7-2	TRBJ2-7	CASSSFPYEQYF
TRBV3-1	TRBJ1-2	CASSRRQGPRDYGYTF
TRBV5-1	TRBJ2-7	CASSLRTGTGGGYEQYF
TRBV5-6	TRBJ1-4	CASSLGDNEKLFF
TRBV14	TRBJ2-7	CASSQWGYEQYF
TRBV6-5	TRBJ2-7	CASSYSMVGVSYEQYF
TRBV5-1	TRBJ2-5	CASSLGQETQYF
TRBV20-1	TRBJ1-5	CSARGTALKEQPQHF
TRBV7-2	TRBJ1-2	CASSQPGQANYGYTF
TRBV5-1	TRBJ1-1	CASSLWGAGTEAFF
TRBV30	TRBJ1-1	CAWSASTEAFF
TRBV27	TRBJ1-5	CASSLSVDSSQPQHF